The clone carrying this TCR beta chain was observed a single time. This entry is derived from a study of T cell clones after liver transplantation. Whole-study context: Post-transplant blood was tracked for graft-donor-reactive T cell clones identified in a pre-transplant mixed lymphocyte reaction. HCV positivity affected three of eight recipients; the rest lacked autoimmune or viral indications.

TCRdb keeps only in-frame clones here, not all; method: immunoSEQ multiplex PCR. Of 7,500 to 9,500 clones in the sample, about four fifths were seen once. The source was CD8+ T cells from blood, collected before liver transplant. This TCR was recovered from a human donor who received a liver transplant.

CDR3 region: CASHRGYSNQPQHF. CDR3 nucleotides: TGTGCAAGCCACCGGGGTTATAGCAATCAGCCCCAGCATTTT. The gene calls are TRBV12-2 and TRBJ1-5. TRBV12-2 represents a pseudogene. The CDR3 consists of 14 residues.